A selection of T cell receptor beta chains follows, all from one sample in a study of OX40 agonist ivuxolimab in advanced cancers. Only in-frame clones appear in the TCRdb table, and some are missing; sequencing was by immunoSEQ multiplex PCR. The sample has tens of thousands of clones; over 75% are singletons. Sequenced here: CD4+ or CD8+ T cells sorted from blood, sampled in a trial of the OX40 agonist ivuxolimab. Source of these receptors: an adult with an advanced solid tumor such as melanoma, head and neck, liver or kidney cancer. Each CDR3 is given without its conserved first and last residue. D genes are given only for firm matches.

J,V,D,length,CDR3
TRBJ1-6,TRBV7-3,.,9,ASSLGSPLH
TRBJ2-1,TRBV7-4,.,10,ASSTSRAEQF
TRBJ2-7,TRBV7-2,.,13,ASSLDPRGEAEQY
TRBJ2-3,TRBV18,.,15,ASSPNQEGLPQDTQY
TRBJ1-4,TRBV11-2,.,15,ASSLVWSGPEGEKLF
TRBJ2-1,TRBV30,.,13,AWSVRRDPLNEQF
TRBJ1-2,TRBV19,.,13,ASSPFGGGDYGYT
TRBJ2-7,TRBV7-2,.,12,ASTQTHPTYEQY
TRBJ1-2,TRBV7-2,.,12,ASSPYVANYGYT
TRBJ1-1,TRBV11-3,TRBD1,13,ASSLDPGGVTEAF
TRBJ2-2,TRBV7-2,.,12,ASSLSGAVPELF
TRBJ1-2,TRBV29-1,.,10,SADSWAWGYT
TRBJ2-2,TRBV7-2,.,12,ASSLLGQAGELF
TRBJ1-5,TRBV30,.,11,AWSLQANQPQH
TRBJ1-1,TRBV6-1,TRBD1,12,ASSMSQGFAEAF
TRBJ2-7,TRBV18,.,12,ASSPPSDSYEQY
TRBJ2-5,TRBV6-6,.,13,ASSYSPRGGETQY
TRBJ2-2,TRBV12-5,TRBD1,15,ASGSILRDRGPGELF
TRBJ1-2,TRBV6-5,.,12,ASSYGGGHYGYT
TRBJ1-1,TRBV5-1,.,12,ASSMDVMNTEAF
TRBJ2-1,TRBV6-4,TRBD2,12,ATQREASYNEQF
TRBJ1-1,TRBV18,.,12,ASSLAGSNTEAF
TRBJ2-7,TRBV14,.,10,ASSRTRFEQY
TRBJ1-1,TRBV14,.,12,ASSHAGTNTEAF
TRBJ2-2,TRBV27,.,14,ASSHPRLAYTGELF
TRBJ1-1,TRBV11-3,.,18,ASSLDRWGTGRGYLTEAF
TRBJ1-4,TRBV6-5,.,12,ASSTGQHRGKLF
TRBJ2-5,TRBV19,TRBD2,15,ASSIDYVGDYLETQY
TRBJ2-3,TRBV12-5,.,13,ASGPVTTSTDTQY
TRBJ1-2,TRBV18,.,9,ASSRGGGYT
TRBJ1-3,TRBV11-2,.,15,ASSYRGVGYSGNTIY
TRBJ2-1,TRBV7-9,.,9,ASSPHNEQF
TRBJ1-6,TRBV27,TRBD1,17,ASSQPGTGRHKGNSPLH
TRBJ2-5,TRBV7-9,TRBD1,12,ASSSGQPWETQY
TRBJ1-6,TRBV9,.,14,ASSVAGTLSNSPLH
TRBJ2-6,TRBV5-1,.,16,ASSLGRGGGAGANVLT
TRBJ1-1,TRBV10-2,.,13,ASSAERGGNTEAF
TRBJ1-2,TRBV6-1,TRBD1,11,ASSRGGNYGYT
TRBJ2-6,TRBV19,TRBD1,17,ASSIVWLTGGSGANVLT
TRBJ2-3,TRBV19,.,13,ASQGATASTDTQY
TRBJ1-2,TRBV27,.,10,ASRSRGRGYT
TRBJ2-2,TRBV30,.,10,AWSRFAGELF
TRBJ1-5,TRBV30,.,13,AWSGANGDNQPQH
TRBJ2-7,TRBV6-5,.,9,ASSSGLKQY
TRBJ1-1,TRBV5-8,.,14,ASSRDLDRKYTEAF
TRBJ1-1,TRBV5-1,.,11,ASSHVTPPEAF
TRBJ1-2,TRBV4-1,.,15,ASSPAVAPPGSYGYT
TRBJ1-5,TRBV5-6,.,13,ASSFRAGGNQPQH
TRBJ1-1,TRBV9,.,13,ASSRISGTNTEAF
TRBJ2-2,TRBV27,TRBD2,11,QSGRENTGELF
TRBJ1-5,TRBV30,.,17,AWSLTSKVQANSNQPQH
TRBJ2-1,TRBV6-1,TRBD1,12,ASTRGQGVGEQF
TRBJ1-5,TRBV7-2,TRBD1,14,ASSLYSRQGNQPQH
TRBJ2-6,TRBV19,.,13,ASSLKSSGANVLT
TRBJ1-3,TRBV10-3,.,14,AISAISRRTGNTIY